Reported below is one T cell receptor beta chain. The germline gives CDR1 GTSNPN, CDR2 SVGIG (reference sequence). V shed 0 bases and J shed 5 bases, with 8 bases lying between them. The CDR3 has 13 amino acids. This entry is derived from a study of CD8+ T cells in alopecia areata. Extraction of RNA preceded its reverse transcription into cDNA, which served as the sequencing template. Generated by immunoSEQ multiplex PCR, the TCRdb table keeps only in-frame clones and is missing some. The sample shows 140,000 to 150,000 clones, about 60% of them seen only once. The V gene is TRBV30, the J gene TRBJ1-5; a possible D gene is TRBD1 (5 bases). The receptor was isolated from a human donor with alopecia areata. Source: CD4+ T cells sorted from blood, taken at week 0. The CDR3 DNA is TGTGCCTGGAGTGTTAGGGGACATCAGCCCCAGCATTTT. It codes for CAWSVRGHQPQHF. Variable domain in full (rest from reference TRBV30 and TRBJ1-5): SQTIHQWPATLVQPVGSPLSLECTVEGTSNPNLYWYRQAAGRGLQLLFYSVGIGQISSEVPQNLSASRPQDRQFILSSKKLLLSDSGFYLCAWSVRGHQPQHFGDGTRLSIL.